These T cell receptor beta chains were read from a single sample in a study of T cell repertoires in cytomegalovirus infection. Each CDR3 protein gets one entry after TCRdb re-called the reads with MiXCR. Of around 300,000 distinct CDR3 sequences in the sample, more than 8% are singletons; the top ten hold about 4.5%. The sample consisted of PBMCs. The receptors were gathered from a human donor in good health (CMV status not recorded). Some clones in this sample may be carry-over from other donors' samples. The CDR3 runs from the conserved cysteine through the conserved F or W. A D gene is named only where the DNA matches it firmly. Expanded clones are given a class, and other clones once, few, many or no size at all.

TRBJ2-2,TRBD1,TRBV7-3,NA,CASSSDRANTGELFF,TGTGCCAGCAGCTCGGACAGGGCTAACACCGGGGAGCTGTTTTTT
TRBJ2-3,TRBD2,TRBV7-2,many,CASSLSSGGTSTDTQYF,TGTGCCAGCAGCTTATCTAGCGGGGGGACTAGCACAGATACGCAGTATTTT
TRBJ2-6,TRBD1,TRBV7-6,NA,CASSPGTGVSGANVLTF,TGTGCCAGCAGCCCGGGGACAGGGGTCTCTGGGGCCAACGTCCTGACTTTC
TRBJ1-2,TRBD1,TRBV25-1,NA,CASSGRQGRHGYTF,TGTGCCAGCAGTGGTCGACAGGGGCGCCATGGCTACACCTTC
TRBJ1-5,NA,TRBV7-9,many,CASSFNNQPQHF,TGTGCCAGCAGCTTCAACAATCAGCCCCAGCATTTT
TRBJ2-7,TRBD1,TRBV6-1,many,CASSRSLTGSLGEQYF,TGTGCCAGCAGTCGCTCCCTGACAGGGTCCCTAGGCGAGCAGTACTTC
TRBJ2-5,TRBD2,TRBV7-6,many,CASSSSGGDQETQYF,TGTGCCAGCAGCAGTAGCGGGGGGGACCAAGAGACCCAGTACTTC
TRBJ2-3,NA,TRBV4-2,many,CASSPEGKPRVDTQYF,TGTGCCAGCAGCCCGGAGGGCAAGCCCCGGGTGGATACGCAGTATTTT
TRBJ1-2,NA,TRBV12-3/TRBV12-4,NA,CASSLGQTSLLRYGYTF,TGTGCCAGCAGTTTAGGACAGACAAGTCTACTTAGGTATGGCTACACCTTC
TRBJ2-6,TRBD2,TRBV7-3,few,CASSLALAGASGANVLTF,TGTGCCAGCAGCTTAGCCCTAGCGGGAGCGTCGGGGGCCAACGTCCTGACTTTC
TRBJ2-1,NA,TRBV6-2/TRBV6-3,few,CASSYSEASYNEQFF,TGTGCCAGCAGTTACTCGGAAGCCTCCTACAATGAGCAGTTCTTC
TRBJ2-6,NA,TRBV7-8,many,CASILTSAGIWYGANVLTF,TGTGCCAGCATACTGACATCGGCAGGGATATGGTATGGGGCCAACGTCCTGACTTTC
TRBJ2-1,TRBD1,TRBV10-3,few,CAISEVGTGAVNEQFF,TGTGCCATCAGTGAAGTTGGGACAGGGGCGGTTAATGAGCAGTTCTTC
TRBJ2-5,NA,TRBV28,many,CASQLGGTAETQYF,TGTGCCAGCCAGCTTGGCGGGACTGCAGAGACCCAGTACTTC
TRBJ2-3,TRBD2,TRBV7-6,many,CASSLGGGRTDTQYF,TGTGCCAGCAGCTTAGGCGGGGGGCGCACAGATACGCAGTATTTT
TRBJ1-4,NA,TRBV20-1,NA,CSVQTGLDEKLFF,TGCAGTGTACAAACGGGCCTAGATGAAAAACTGTTTTTT
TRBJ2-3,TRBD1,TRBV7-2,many,CASTPDRGRWESTDTQYF,TGTGCCAGCACCCCAGACAGGGGGCGGTGGGAGAGCACAGATACGCAGTATTTT
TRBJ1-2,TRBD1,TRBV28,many,CASSLLPLAGGHYGYTF,TGTGCCAGCAGTTTATTGCCTCTTGCAGGGGGTCACTATGGCTACACCTTC
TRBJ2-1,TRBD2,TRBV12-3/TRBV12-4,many,CASTPGSGDYNEQFF,TGTGCCAGCACCCCGGGTAGCGGGGACTACAATGAGCAGTTCTTC
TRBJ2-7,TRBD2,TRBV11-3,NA,CASSLGLASEQYF,TGTGCCAGCAGCTTAGGACTAGCGTCCGAGCAGTACTTC
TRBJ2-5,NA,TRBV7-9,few,CASSLGLLKETQYF,TGTGCCAGCAGCTTGGGTTTGTTGAAAGAGACCCAGTACTTC
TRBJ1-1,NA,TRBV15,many,CATSRDRLGESTEAFF,TGTGCCACCAGCAGAGATCGGTTAGGGGAAAGTACTGAAGCTTTCTTT
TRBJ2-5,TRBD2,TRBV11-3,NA,CASSIGLEGAETQYF,TGTGCCAGCAGCATCGGACTAGAAGGTGCTGAGACCCAGTACTTC
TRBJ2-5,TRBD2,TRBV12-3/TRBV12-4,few,CASRPRAPGGTQYF,TGTGCCAGCAGACCCCGGGCACCGGGAGGGACCCAGTACTTC
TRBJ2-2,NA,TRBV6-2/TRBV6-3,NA,CASSQRAANTGELFF,TGTGCCAGCAGCCAGCGGGCAGCGAACACCGGGGAGCTGTTTTTT
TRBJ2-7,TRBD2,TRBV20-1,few,CSAIAGGPKEQYF,TGCAGTGCTATAGCGGGAGGGCCGAAAGAGCAGTACTTC
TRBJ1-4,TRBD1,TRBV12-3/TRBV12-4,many,CASRVTGGGEKLFF,TGTGCCAGCAGAGTGACAGGGGGCGGTGAAAAACTGTTTTTT
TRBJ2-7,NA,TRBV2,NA,CARGFSYEQYF,TGTGCCAGGGGATTCTCCTACGAGCAGTACTTC
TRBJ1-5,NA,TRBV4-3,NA,CASSQDRGSNQPQHF,TGCGCCAGCAGCCAAGATCGGGGGAGCAATCAGCCCCAGCATTTT
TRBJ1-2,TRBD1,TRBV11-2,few,CASRTTGFYGYTF,TGTGCCAGCAGGACGACAGGGTTCTATGGCTACACCTTC
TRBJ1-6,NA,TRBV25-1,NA,CASKGSHNSPLHF,TGTGCCAGCAAAGGGAGCCATAATTCACCCCTCCACTTT
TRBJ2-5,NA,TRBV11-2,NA,CASSLGDPRGYF,TGTGCCAGCAGCTTAGGGGACCCGCGGGGGTACTTC
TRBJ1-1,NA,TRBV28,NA,CASSTPSGVGTEAFF,TGTGCCAGCAGTACCCCCTCAGGGGTCGGCACTGAAGCTTTCTTT
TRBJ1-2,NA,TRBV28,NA,CASRDPEYGYTF,TGTGCCAGCAGAGACCCAGAATATGGCTACACCTTC
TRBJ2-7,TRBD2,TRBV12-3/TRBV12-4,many,CASGTSGAYEQYF,TGTGCCAGCGGGACTAGCGGAGCCTACGAGCAGTACTTC
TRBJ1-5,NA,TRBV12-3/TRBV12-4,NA,CASSSLGSGIQPQHF,TGTGCCAGCAGTTCCCTGGGCTCCGGGATCCAGCCCCAGCATTTT
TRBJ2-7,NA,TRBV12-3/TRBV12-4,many,CASSPPDKTYEQYF,TGTGCCAGCAGTCCTCCGGACAAGACCTACGAGCAGTACTTC
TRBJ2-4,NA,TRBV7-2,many,CASSSINIQYF,TGTGCCAGCAGCTCAATCAACATTCAGTACTTC
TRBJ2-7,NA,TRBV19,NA,CASSGGRGLSYEQYF,TGTGCCAGTAGTGGGGGCAGGGGCCTCTCCTACGAGCAGTACTTC
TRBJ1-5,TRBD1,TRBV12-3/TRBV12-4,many,CASSLGQRQPQHF,TGTGCCAGCAGTTTGGGACAGAGGCAGCCCCAGCATTTT
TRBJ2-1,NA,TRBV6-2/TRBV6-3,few,CASITALGGSPNEQFF,TGTGCCAGTATAACTGCTCTGGGGGGCAGTCCCAATGAGCAGTTCTTC
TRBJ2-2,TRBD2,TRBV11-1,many,CASSRTSGGPNTGELFF,TGTGCCAGCAGCCGGACTAGCGGGGGACCGAACACCGGGGAGCTGTTTTTT
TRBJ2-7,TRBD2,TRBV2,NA,CASSEERGTYEQYF,TGTGCCAGCAGTGAGGAGCGGGGTACCTACGAGCAGTACTTC
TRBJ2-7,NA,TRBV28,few,CASRPNPVPYEQYF,TGTGCCAGCAGACCTAATCCCGTCCCCTACGAGCAGTACTTC
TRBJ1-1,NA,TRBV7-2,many,CASSLRVAGIEAFF,TGTGCCAGCAGCTTGAGGGTGGCGGGCATTGAAGCTTTCTTT
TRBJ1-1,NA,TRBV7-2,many,CASSVGAANTEAFF,TGTGCCAGCAGCGTCGGGGCGGCGAACACTGAAGCTTTCTTT
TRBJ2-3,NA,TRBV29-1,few,CSVVPTDTQYF,TGCAGCGTTGTCCCCACAGATACGCAGTATTTT
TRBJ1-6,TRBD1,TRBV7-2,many,CASSFIRGTGYNSPLHF,TGTGCCAGCAGCTTTATCCGGGGGACAGGTTATAATTCACCCCTCCACTTT
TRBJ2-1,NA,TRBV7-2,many,CASSLERVSEQFF,TGTGCCAGCAGCTTAGAGCGGGTCAGTGAGCAGTTCTTC
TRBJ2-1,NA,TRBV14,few,CASSLTAQGEQFF,TGTGCCAGCAGCCTAACAGCACAGGGTGAGCAGTTCTTC
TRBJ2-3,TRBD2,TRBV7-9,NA,CASSSLAGGTDTQYF,TGTGCCAGCAGCTCCTTAGCGGGGGGCACAGATACGCAGTATTTT
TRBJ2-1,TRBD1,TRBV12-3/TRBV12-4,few,CASSLGTGTGDNEQFF,TGTGCCAGCAGTTTAGGGACGGGGACAGGGGACAATGAGCAGTTCTTC
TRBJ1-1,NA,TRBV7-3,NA,CASSPVGRGNTEAFF,TGTGCCAGCAGCCCAGTGGGGAGGGGTAACACTGAAGCTTTCTTT
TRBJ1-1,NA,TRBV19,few,CASSTSGLRLREAFF,TGTGCCAGTAGCACATCGGGACTACGCTTGAGAGAAGCTTTCTTT
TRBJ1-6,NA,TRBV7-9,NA,CASSPGVGESPLHF,TGTGCCAGCAGCCCAGGGGTAGGGGAGTCACCCCTCCACTTT
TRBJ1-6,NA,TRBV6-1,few,CASSGQSGNSPLHF,TGTGCCAGCAGCGGACAATCGGGTAATTCACCCCTCCACTTT
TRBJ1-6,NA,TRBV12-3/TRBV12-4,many,CASSLGGSYNSPLHF,TGTGCCAGCAGCCTCGGGGGCTCCTATAATTCACCCCTCCACTTT